This entry is about one T cell receptor beta chain. Its target is unknown. The sample originates from a study of T-cell memory formation after mild COVID-19. Looking at the study overall: Clusters of TCRs were largely donor specific. General study points: Pre-infection memory already had some responding clones, implying cross-reactive memory joined.

This CDR3 contains 13 residues. Germline-derived CDR1 and CDR2 are ENHRY and SYGVKD. V was shortened by 6 bases and J by 3 bases, with 12 bases between the two germline ends. One entry per CDR3 protein results from TCRdb running MiXCR on the 5' RACE reads. The table shows 200,000 or so distinct CDR3 sequences, with 16% occurring only once. The sample consisted of PBMCs or a T cell subset sorted from them (not recorded which). The sequence came from an adult woman who had mild COVID-19 (a few samples of this study predate the infection). Cell type and time point are not known. V usage is TRBV10-3 and J usage is TRBJ2-7; D is unresolved. CDR3 sequence (DNA): TGTGCCATCAGCCCGGGTCTCGACTACGAGCAGTACTTC. Translated, it gives CAISPGLDYEQYF.